The clone carrying this T cell receptor beta chain showed up just a few times. One base away lies a much larger clone, so this may be a sequencing read error. The sample is drawn from a study of T cells in Graves' hyperthyroidism and ophthalmopathy. CDR1 and CDR2 (germline): SGHTA, FQGTGA. CDR3 length: 13 amino acids. Trimming stripped 4 bases from V and 9 bases from J, with 15 bases between. Researchers amplified the TCR beta CDR3 regions from RNA transcripts. RT-PCR in the first round (using the HTBI primer set) targeted the TCR CDR3. TCRdb re-analysed the multiplex PCR reads in MiXCR, keeping a single row per CDR3 protein. The sample includes around 99,000 distinct CDR3 sequences, 16% of them seen just once.

The TCR comes from a woman aged 45-60 years with Graves' hyperthyroidism. Sequenced material: blood. The V gene is TRBV7-3, the J gene TRBJ2-5; D is perhaps TRBD2 (6 bases). CDR3 in DNA: TGTGCCAGCAGCTCGGCAGATGGGGGGTCCCAGTACTTC. This translates into CASSSADGGSQYF.